What follows describes a single T cell receptor (beta chain). These data are taken from a study of blood T cell repertoires in COVID-19. Study context: Acute and convalescent COVID-19 samples came from the United States, Italy and Spain. Sample material is recorded as cDNA or gDNA derived from T cells, B-cell-depleted T cells, or PBMCs.

As handled by the study authors: Amplified reference gene primers provided the basis for estimating nucleated cell counts. The data were produced by immunoSEQ multiplex PCR, yet TCRdb's version contains in-frame clones alone and is incomplete. That table supplies the V and J calls and clone size; D and trimming were determined from the DNA. The sample shows 100,000 to 150,000 clones, 80% to 90% of them seen only once. Germline CDR1 and CDR2: MNHEY and SMNVEV (reference sequence). There are 13 residues in the CDR3. Trimming took off 3 bases at V and 1 base at J, with 5 bases between the two ends. The material sequenced was peripheral blood. The receptor's source is a man in his 70s with active or convalescent COVID-19. The chain employs TRBV27 and TRBJ2-3; D gene unclear. CDR3 nucleotide sequence: TGTGCCAGCAGTTTTCGGGGCACAGATACGCAGTATTTT. This encodes CASSFRGTDTQYF.